This TCR beta chain was profiled in a study of TIL therapy for anti-PD-1-resistant metastatic lung cancer. Study in general: Tumors had a median PD-L1 proportion score of approximately 6.4%.

Overall study results and limits: Patients were highly selected, enriched for treatment-naive, never-smoker and oncogene-addicted cases. Many TIL product clones were absent from baseline tumor, suggesting clonal contraction.

The immunoSEQ assay was v3. Libraries were sequenced to 2.2 million or so read pairs (survey) or about 4.5-6 million (deep). Libraries were prepared by immunoSEQ multiplex PCR; TCRdb keeps only in-frame clonotypes and omits some of them. The sample gives approximately 87,000 clones, 55% to 75% of which show up once; 10% to 11% is in the top ten. Documented time point: pre-treatment sample, taken before nivolumab and TIL therapy. Tumor tissue came from excised metastases, mostly pleural nodules or supraclavicular lymph nodes. In germline, CDR1 is LNHDA, CDR2 SQIVND (reference sequence). Between the trimmed V and J ends, which lost 5 bases and 6 bases, there was a span of 17 bases. This CDR3 comprises 15 residues. Details on this clone: The antigen remains undetermined.

The receptor was isolated from a person aged 25-85 years with non-small cell lung cancer. The chain links TRBV19 to TRBJ1-5; D is undetermined. This material consisted of tumor tissue, taken at baseline. CDR3 DNA sequence: TGTGCCAGTAGTTCCAGCCTGGGCGGAGGTCAGCCCCAGCATTTT. Amino acid sequence: CASSSSLGGGQPQHF.